This entry is about one TCR beta chain. Antigen unknown. Sequencing was performed with immunoSEQ multiplex PCR; in TCRdb, only in-frame clones are kept and a portion is missing. The table shows about 50,000 clones, with 93% occurring only once. The CDR3 is 14 residues long. V was shortened by 2 bases and J by 11 bases, with 18 bases between the two germline ends. Per germline, CDR1 MDHEN and CDR2 SYDVKM. These data come from a study of siplizumab effects on memory and regulatory T cells. Study-level points and caveats: Proliferating siplizumab-culture Tregs lacked confirmation of suppressive function. Of the alloreactive clones, only a minor fraction mapped to unstimulated subsets.

This clonotype originated in a human donor in good health. Sample: CD8+ T cells sorted from blood. The rearrangement links TRBV28 to TRBJ1-1; tentative D call: TRBD1 (5 bases). In nucleotides, the CDR3 is TGTGCCAGCAGTTTAGCCGGGACGCCGGGATTTGCTTTCTTT. Its protein product is CASSLAGTPGFAFF.